Each of the 8 T cell receptor beta chains below was sequenced from the same sample in a study of metastatic and nonmetastatic thyroid tumors. None of the patients had undergone any treatment ahead of thyroid surgery. MiXCR reprocessed the PCR reads for TCRdb. The table has around 16,000 clones, about 13% seen once. The sample comprised blood. All receptors come from a female donor with papillary thyroid cancer or a benign thyroid nodule (not recorded which). Some clones in this sample may be carry-over from other donors' samples.

This clone appeared a few times. A much larger clone lies one base from this, so it may be a read error. This chain connects TRBV18 to TRBJ1-3; D is possibly TRBD1 (6 bases). This CDR3 spans 18 amino acids. CDR1 is KGHSH, CDR2 LQKENI, per germline. DNA of the CDR3: TGTGCCGGCTCACCTCGGATACCGGACAGTAGCTCTGGAAACACCATATATTTT. As protein: CAGSPRIPDSSSGNTIYF.

This clone was seen ten or more times. CDR3 nucleotides: TGTGCCAGCAGCCAAGATGTGACTAGCGGGACCCCGTACTTC. Translation: CASSQDVTSGTPYF. V is TRBV4-2 and J is TRBJ2-7; 11 nucleotides agree with TRBD2. This CDR3 spans 14 amino acids. Losses at the gene ends were 0 bases for V and 12 bases for J; bases not matched to a gene: 7. CDR1 is LGHNA, CDR2 YNFKEQ, per germline.

The table lists this clone with many counts. One junction end does not reproduce the germline sequence, and a read error may be involved. The chain carries TRBV24-1 and TRBJ1-2, with 8 bases matching TRBD1. Germline V gene data show CDR1 as KGHDR and CDR2 as SFDVKD. This CDR3 has 14 amino acids. The CDR3 nucleotides are TGTGCCACCAGTGATTACTCCGGGACAGGTCTTGTAGCCTTC. Encoded protein: CATSDYSGTGLVAF.

In this sample, this clone turned up many times. The CDR3 here is CASISRIAKNIQYF. The CDR3 DNA reads TGTGCCAGCATATCCCGAATAGCCAAAAACATTCAGTACTTC. V usage is TRBV6-1 and J usage is TRBJ2-4; D unclear. Germline assignment: CDR1 MNHNS and CDR2 SASEGT. The V end lost 7 bases, the J end lost 0 bases, and 10 bases lay between the germline ends. The CDR3 is 14 amino acids.

Concerning this clone: The junction shows a germline mismatch at one end, possibly a read error. The chain employs TRBV28 and TRBJ1-5; weak D call: TRBD1 (6 bases). The CDR3 length is 13 residues. CDR1 MDHEN and CDR2 SYDVKM come from the germline V gene. CDR3 loop: CASNGGGDQPHHF. The CDR3 coding sequence is TGTGCCAGCAACGGGGGCGGGGACCAGCCCCATCATTTT.

The rearrangement joins TRBV11-2 to TRBJ1-3; D is undetermined. Germline CDR1 and CDR2: SGHAT and FQNNGV. The CDR3 is 17 amino acids. Trimming shortened V by 7 bases and J by 0 bases, and 19 bases separated the two germline ends. DNA of the CDR3: TGTGCCAGCATCTCAACAATAGCGGGCGTCTCTGGAAACACCATATATTTT. Residues: CASISTIAGVSGNTIYF.

In this sample, this clone turned up a few times. The rearrangement uses TRBV28 and TRBJ1-1; D is ambiguous. Trimming took 2 bases from V and 8 from J, leaving 9 bases between them. This CDR3 region has 12 residues. Germline CDR1 reads MDHEN; CDR2 reads SYDVKM. The CDR3 protein is CASSLNVGEAFF. Written as DNA, the CDR3 is TGTGCCAGCAGTTTAAATGTAGGAGAAGCTTTCTTT.

This clone has a count of ten or more. The chain is built from TRBV5-6 and TRBJ2-2; 8 nucleotides line up with TRBD1. The germline V gene has CDR1 SGHDT and CDR2 YYEEEE. CDR3 length: 15 residues. V trimming: 3 bases; J trimming: 4 bases; junction bases outside the gene matches: 5. The CDR3 spells CASSSSDRATGELFF. In nucleotides, the CDR3 is TGTGCCAGCAGCTCGTCGGACAGGGCCACCGGGGAGCTGTTTTTT.